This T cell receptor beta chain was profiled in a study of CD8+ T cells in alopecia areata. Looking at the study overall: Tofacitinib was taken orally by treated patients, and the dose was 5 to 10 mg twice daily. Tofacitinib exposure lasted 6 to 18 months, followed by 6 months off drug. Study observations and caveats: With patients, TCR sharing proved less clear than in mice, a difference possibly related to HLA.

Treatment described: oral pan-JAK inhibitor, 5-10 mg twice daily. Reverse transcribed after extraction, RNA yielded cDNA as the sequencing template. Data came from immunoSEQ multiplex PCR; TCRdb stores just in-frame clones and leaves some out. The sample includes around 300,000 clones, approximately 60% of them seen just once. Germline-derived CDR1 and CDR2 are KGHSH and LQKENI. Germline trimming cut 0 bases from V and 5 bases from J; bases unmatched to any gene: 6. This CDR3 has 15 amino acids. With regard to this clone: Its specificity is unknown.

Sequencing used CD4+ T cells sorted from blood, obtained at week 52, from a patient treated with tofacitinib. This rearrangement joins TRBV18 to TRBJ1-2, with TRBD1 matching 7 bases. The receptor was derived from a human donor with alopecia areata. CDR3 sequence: CASSPPPGQTYGYTF. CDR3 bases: TGTGCCAGCTCACCACCTCCGGGACAGACGTATGGCTACACCTTC. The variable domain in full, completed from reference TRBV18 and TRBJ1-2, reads NAGVMQNPRHLVRRRGQEARLRCSPMKGHSHVYWYRQLPEEGLKFMVYLQKENIIDESGMPKERFSAEFPKEGPSILRIQQVVRGDSAAYFCASSPPPGQTYGYTFGSGTRLTVV.